This T cell receptor (beta chain) appears in the sequencing data of a study of shared clonotypes between healthy human individuals. The method was immunoSEQ multiplex PCR; TCRdb's version includes in-frame clones alone and lacks a portion of them. The profile shows approximately 740,000 clones, around two thirds of them singletons. Germline assignment: CDR1 SGHRS and CDR2 YFSETQ. The V end lost 0 bases, the J end lost 1 base, and 1 base lay between the germline ends. This CDR3 has 12 residues. Naive CD4+ cells were CD45RA-selected; the remaining cells were memory. On this clone: Its cognate antigen is unknown. It may be a read error: a sequence one base away is much more abundant. Additional DNA sequences in this sample encode the identical CDR3.

Study outcomes and limitations: A limitation of the genetic and exposure-history diversity represented arose from few donors. The authors expected sequencing depth to affect clonotype sharing among donors. In the sorted subsets, rarefaction showed sequencing was incomplete despite large depth.

V is TRBV5-1 and J is TRBJ2-5; no clear D gene. This receptor was obtained from a woman aged 30 to 39 in good health. Sequenced input: memory CD4+ T cells sorted from blood. This sample's subset: CD45RA-negative fraction. CDR3 amino acids: CASSLAQETQYF. Written as DNA, the CDR3 is TGCGCCAGCAGCTTGGCCCAAGAGACCCAGTACTTC.